The 28 T cell receptor beta chains below come from one sample, sequenced in a study of OX40 agonist ivuxolimab in advanced cancers. The table came from immunoSEQ multiplex PCR; TCRdb's copy has only in-frame clones and leaves some out. The sample has tens of thousands of clones; over 75% are singletons. The starting material was CD4+ or CD8+ T cells sorted from blood, obtained in a trial of the OX40 agonist ivuxolimab. These receptors were obtained from an adult with an advanced solid tumor such as melanoma, head and neck, liver or kidney cancer.

This rearrangement joins TRBV7-9 to TRBJ1-1, with 11 bases aligning to TRBD1. Germline V gene data show CDR1 as SEHNR and CDR2 as FQNEAQ (reference sequence). The CDR3 length is 16 residues. V lost 1 base, J lost 5 bases, and 6 bases stayed unmatched. Here the CDR3 reads CASSLDPGQGETEAFF. The CDR3 DNA reads TGTGCCAGCAGCTTAGACCCGGGACAGGGGGAGACTGAAGCTTTCTTT.

V is TRBV2 and J is TRBJ2-2, with 9 nucleotides matching TRBD1. The CDR3 runs 16 residues. Germline V gene data show CDR1 as SNHLY and CDR2 as FYNNEI. V was pared by 4 bases and J by 5 bases, with 8 bases of the junction left unmatched. The CDR3 is CASSGTGTGLTGELFF. CDR3 nucleotides: TGTGCCAGCAGTGGGACCGGGACAGGGTTGACCGGGGAGCTGTTTTTT.

The J gene is TRBJ2-3, the V gene TRBV7-9; D is undetermined. The CDR3 is 14 amino acids. In germline, CDR1 is SEHNR, CDR2 FQNEAQ (reference sequence). V gave up 5 bases and J gave up 0 bases, with 9 bases separating them. This CDR3 is CASSITDSTDTQYF. CDR3 coding DNA: TGTGCCAGCAGCATAACTGACAGCACAGATACGCAGTATTTT.

The V and J genes are TRBV10-3 and TRBJ2-6; D possibly corresponds to TRBD1 (5 bases). Trimming took 4 bases from V and 0 from J, leaving 10 bases between them. Germline-derived CDR1 and CDR2 are ENHRY and SYGVKD. This CDR3 spans 16 amino acids. The CDR3, as DNA: TGTGCCATCAGTGCAGCACAGGTCTCTGGGGCCAACGTCCTGACTTTC. Amino acid sequence: CAISAAQVSGANVLTF.

This sequence joins TRBV5-4 and TRBJ2-2, with 7 bases matching TRBD1. CDR3 size: 15 residues. CDR1 and CDR2 (germline): SGHNT, YYREEE (reference sequence). After removal of 4 bases from V and 7 bases from J, the junction contained 10 bases not matched to a gene. Written as DNA, the CDR3 is TGTGCCAGCAGCGGCGATAGGGGGCTTAACGGGGAGCTGTTTTTT. This translates into CASSGDRGLNGELFF. Full variable domain (remainder filled in from reference TRBV5-4 and TRBJ2-2): ETGVTQSPTHLIKTRGQQVTLRCSSQSGHNTVSWYQQALGQGPQFIFQYYREEENGRGNFPPRFSGLQFPNYSSELNVNALELDDSALYLCASSGDRGLNGELFFGEGSRLTVL.

V is TRBV5-6 and J is TRBJ2-1; TRBD1 agrees at 7 bases. CDR1 and CDR2 from the germline V gene are SGHDT and YYEEEE. The CDR3 has 16 residues. Germline trimming cut 4 bases from V and 2 bases from J; bases unmatched to any gene: 9. CDR3 region: CASSRETGSTYNEQFF. The CDR3 DNA follows: TGTGCCAGCAGCCGCGAGACAGGGTCAACCTACAATGAGCAGTTCTTC. Filled out from reference TRBV5-6 and TRBJ2-1, the complete variable domain reads DAGVTQSPTHLIKTRGQQVTLRCSPKSGHDTVSWYQQALGQGPQFIFQYYEEEERQRGNFPDRFSGHQFPNYSSELNVNALLLGDSALYLCASSRETGSTYNEQFFGPGTRLTVL.

V usage is TRBV28 and J usage is TRBJ1-2; D is undetermined. Trimming removed 8 bases from V and 1 base from J, with 14 bases in between. The CDR3 consists of 14 residues. Germline values: CDR1 MDHEN, CDR2 SYDVKM. Written as DNA, the CDR3 is TGTGCCAGCTTCTCGAAGGGTTTTAACTATGGCTACACCTTC. It translates to CASFSKGFNYGYTF.

The rearrangement joins TRBV29-1 to TRBJ2-7, with TRBD1 as a possible D gene (5 bases). The V gene's germline CDR1 is SQVTM and CDR2 ANQGSEA. The V gene lost 1 base and the J gene lost 1 base, with 5 bases spanning the gap. CDR3 length: 12 amino acids. The DNA for the CDR3 is TGCAGCGTTGAAGCAGGGTCCTACGAGCAGTACTTC. It encodes CSVEAGSYEQYF.

This chain uses TRBV11-2 with TRBJ2-3; 12 bases align to TRBD1. CDR3 size: 13 residues. V dropped 9 bases and J dropped 4; count of bases not matched to a gene: 2. Germline lookup yields CDR1 SGHAT and CDR2 FQNNGV. The CDR3 DNA reads as TGTGCCAGTGGGACAGGGGGCCCAGATACGCAGTATTTT. Its translation is CASGTGGPDTQYF.

The chain combines TRBV10-1 with TRBJ2-7; possibly TRBD2 for D (5 bases). The V end was cut by 0 bases, the J end by 3 bases, with 12 bases between. CDR1 is WNHNN and CDR2 is SYGVQD in the germline V gene (reference sequence). CDR3 size: 15 residues. The chain's CDR3 is CASSESGVQYYEQYF. CDR3 nucleotide sequence: TGCGCCAGCAGTGAGTCCGGGGTCCAATACTACGAGCAGTACTTC.

The rearrangement uses TRBV4-1 and TRBJ1-2; 7 bases are a match to TRBD1. The CDR3 has 15 amino acids. V was pared by 2 bases and J by 8 bases, with 11 bases of the junction left unmatched. From germline, CDR1 is MGHRA and CDR2 YSYEKL. CDR3 nucleotide sequence: TGCGCCAGCAGCCAACCTACCGGGACAGCGAAGGGCTACACCTTC. Protein product: CASSQPTGTAKGYTF.

This rearrangement joins TRBV5-4 to TRBJ2-7; 7 bases line up with TRBD2. V lost 2 bases and J lost 0; bases outside the gene matches: 5. The CDR3 covers 15 residues. Germline lookup yields CDR1 SGHNT and CDR2 YYREEE (reference sequence). DNA for the CDR3: TGTGCCAGCAGCTTTCGGGGGGTCGCCTCCTACGAGCAGTACTTC. Amino acids: CASSFRGVASYEQYF.

The chain is built from TRBV28 and TRBJ1-3; TRBD1 aligns across 9 bases. The J segment lost 1 base and the V segment lost 7 bases, leaving 8 bases of the junction unmatched. Germline V gives CDR1 MDHEN, CDR2 SYDVKM. The CDR3 has 16 amino acids. CDR3 sequence (DNA): TGTGCCAGCATCCCACAGGGGGCTAATTCTGGAAACACCATATATTTT. Its protein is CASIPQGANSGNTIYF. Looking up the rest from reference TRBV28 and TRBJ1-3 gives the full variable domain: DVKVTQSSRYLVKRTGEKVFLECVQDMDHENMFWYRQDPGLGLRLIYFSYDVKMKEKGDIPEGYSVSREKKERFSLILESASTNQTSMYLCASIPQGANSGNTIYFGEGSWLTVV.

The rearrangement links TRBV27 to TRBJ2-7, with 7 bases matching TRBD1. Per germline, CDR1 MNHEY and CDR2 SMNVEV (reference sequence). With V trimmed by 6 bases and J by 0 bases, 8 bases remained unmatched. This CDR3 region has 15 residues. The CDR3, as DNA: TGTGCCAGCAGAAACCCGGGACAGCCCTCCTACGAGCAGTACTTC. This encodes CASRNPGQPSYEQYF.

Turning to this clone: One junction end does not reproduce the germline sequence, and a read error may be involved. This chain connects TRBV5-1 to TRBJ2-4, with 10 bases fitting TRBD1. The germline CDR1 and CDR2 sequences are SGHRS and YFSETQ. The CDR3 runs 15 residues. The CDR3 sequence is CASSPGQGRLIIQYF. CDR3 DNA sequence: TGTGCCAGCAGCCCGGGACAGGGGCGTTTGATTATTCAGTACTTC. Based on the CDR3 plus reference TRBV5-1 and TRBJ2-4, the full variable domain is KAGVTQTPRYLIKTRGQQVTLSCSPISGHRSVSWYQQTPGQGLQFLFEYFSETQRNKGNFPGRFSGRQFSNSRSEMNVSTLELGDSALYLCASSPGQGRLIIQYFGAGTRLSVL.

CDR3 protein: CASSTKGQGANTGELFF. The CDR3 DNA follows: TGTGCCAGTAGCACTAAGGGACAGGGGGCGAACACCGGGGAGCTGTTTTTT. The rearrangement joins TRBV19 to TRBJ2-2, with 11 nucleotides matching TRBD1. Trimming cost V 6 bases and J 0 bases; bases outside gene matches: 6. There are 17 residues in the CDR3. In germline, CDR1 is LNHDA, CDR2 SQIVND (reference sequence).

This chain joins TRBV11-2 and TRBJ2-7; D tentatively reads TRBD1 or TRBD2 (6 bases each). Per the germline V gene, CDR1 is SGHAT and CDR2 is FQNNGV. This CDR3 has 14 amino acids. Trimming stripped 6 bases from V and 2 bases from J, with 14 bases between. The CDR3 DNA sequence: TGTGCCAGCAGAGGAGTGGGGGGCCCCTACGAGCAGTACTTC. It encodes CASRGVGGPYEQYF.

This sequence joins TRBV5-1 and TRBJ2-7, with D possibly TRBD2 on 5 matching bases. CDR3 length equals 15 residues. Germline V gives CDR1 SGHRS, CDR2 YFSETQ. The V and J ends lost 1 base and 4 bases respectively, with 15 bases between them. The CDR3 nucleotides are TGCGCCAGCAGCTTGAGCTCCCCCGGGATTTACGAGCAGTACTTC. Translation: CASSLSSPGIYEQYF. Supplemented by reference TRBV5-1 and TRBJ2-7, the full variable domain reads KAGVTQTPRYLIKTRGQQVTLSCSPISGHRSVSWYQQTPGQGLQFLFEYFSETQRNKGNFPGRFSGRQFSNSRSEMNVSTLELGDSALYLCASSLSSPGIYEQYFGPGTRLTVT.

The chain couples TRBV19 to TRBJ2-5, with D perhaps being TRBD1 or TRBD2 (6 bases each). This CDR3 spans 16 amino acids. The germline V gene has CDR1 LNHDA and CDR2 SQIVND (reference sequence). Trimming shortened V by 1 base and J by 5 bases, and 17 bases separated the two germline ends. CDR3 loop: CASSIGGAGSSETQYF. The CDR3, as DNA: TGTGCCAGTAGTATAGGGGGGGCAGGCTCCTCGGAGACCCAGTACTTC. The whole variable domain, remainder taken from reference TRBV19 and TRBJ2-5, is DGGITQSPKYLFRKEGQNVTLSCEQNLNHDAMYWYRQDPGQGLRLIYYSQIVNDFQKGDIAEGYSVSREKKESFPLTVTSAQKNPTAFYLCASSIGGAGSSETQYFGPGTRLLVL.

This clone is deemed medium-sized (0.01 to 0.1%). J is TRBJ2-1 and V is TRBV29-1; no definite D call. The V end lost 4 bases, the J end lost 8 bases, and 12 bases lay between the germline ends. The CDR3 is made up of 12 amino acids. From germline, CDR1 is SQVTM and CDR2 ANQGSEA. The CDR3 sequence: CSVVAVLDEQFF. In DNA form, the CDR3 reads TGCAGCGTTGTCGCAGTATTGGATGAGCAGTTCTTC.

The rearrangement links TRBV19 to TRBJ1-2; D might be TRBD1 (6 bases). There are 14 residues in the CDR3. Per germline, CDR1 LNHDA and CDR2 SQIVND (reference sequence). Trimming removed 3 bases at V and 4 bases at J, with 12 bases between. Here the CDR3 reads CASSMPRGVYGYTF. Here the CDR3 DNA reads TGTGCCAGTAGTATGCCCAGGGGAGTCTATGGCTACACCTTC.

A single count supports this clone. The CDR3 region is CASSPLTSGRDGNIQYF. The CDR3 DNA sequence: TGTGCCAGCAGTCCCCTGACTAGCGGGAGGGATGGAAACATTCAGTACTTC. The chain recombines TRBV27 with TRBJ2-4, with 14 bases lining up with TRBD2. V trimming: 5 bases; J trimming: 6 bases; junction bases outside the gene matches: 9. Germline V lookup: CDR1 MNHEY, CDR2 SMNVEV (reference sequence). The CDR3 is 17 amino acids.

CDR3 in amino acids: CASTSGWDRGVSFSTGELFF. The CDR3 DNA reads TGTGCCAGCACCTCCGGTTGGGACAGGGGAGTAAGTTTTTCGACCGGGGAGCTGTTTTTT. The chain has TRBV13 and TRBJ2-2; 10 bases match TRBD1. Looked up from germline, CDR1 is PRHDT and CDR2 is FYEKMQ (reference sequence). V was pared by 7 bases and J by 5 bases, with 22 bases of the junction left unmatched. The CDR3 runs 20 residues.

This chain connects TRBV27 to TRBJ2-7; TRBD1 aligns across 10 bases. Germline CDR1 and CDR2: MNHEY and SMNVEV (reference sequence). This CDR3 is built from 15 residues. Losses at the gene ends were 5 bases for V and 6 bases for J; bases not matched to a gene: 10. The CDR3 loop is CASSRRQGAQGEQYF. The DNA for the CDR3 is TGTGCCAGCAGTCGCCGACAGGGGGCTCAGGGCGAGCAGTACTTC.

The J gene is TRBJ1-2, the V gene TRBV20-1; D ambiguous. V was cut by 1 base and J by 6 bases, with 6 bases left in between. Germline CDR1 DFQATT, CDR2 SNEGSKA (reference sequence). The CDR3 is 11 residues long. The DNA of the CDR3 is TGCAGTGCTAGAGCCCAGAATGGCTACACCTTC. Encoded protein: CSARAQNGYTF.

This chain uses TRBV9 with TRBJ2-3, with D perhaps matching TRBD2 (5 bases). Trimming removed 3 bases from V and 0 bases from J, with 11 bases in between. CDR3 length: 15 amino acids. The germline V gene has CDR1 SGDLS and CDR2 YYNGEE. Here the CDR3 DNA reads TGTGCCAGCAGCGCGGACTTATCTAGCACAGATACGCAGTATTTT. Translating gives CASSADLSSTDTQYF.

The V call is TRBV4-1, the J call TRBJ2-2; D possibly matches TRBD1 or TRBD2 (6 bases each). Trimming left V 0 bases short and J 7 bases short, with 12 bases between. CDR1 and CDR2 from the germline V gene are MGHRA and YSYEKL. This CDR3 region has 15 residues. The CDR3 is CASSQDGGGGGELFF. CDR3 nucleotide sequence: TGCGCCAGCAGCCAAGATGGAGGGGGAGGCGGGGAGCTGTTTTTT.

This rearrangement joins TRBV7-9 to TRBJ2-7; D may be TRBD1 (5 bases). Germline V gene sequence: CDR1 SEHNR, CDR2 FQNEAQ (reference sequence). Trimming took 5 bases from V and 3 from J, leaving 11 bases between them. There are 13 residues in the CDR3. This CDR3 is CASSTQGDYEQYF. As DNA, the CDR3 is TGTGCCAGCAGCACTCAAGGGGACTACGAGCAGTACTTC.